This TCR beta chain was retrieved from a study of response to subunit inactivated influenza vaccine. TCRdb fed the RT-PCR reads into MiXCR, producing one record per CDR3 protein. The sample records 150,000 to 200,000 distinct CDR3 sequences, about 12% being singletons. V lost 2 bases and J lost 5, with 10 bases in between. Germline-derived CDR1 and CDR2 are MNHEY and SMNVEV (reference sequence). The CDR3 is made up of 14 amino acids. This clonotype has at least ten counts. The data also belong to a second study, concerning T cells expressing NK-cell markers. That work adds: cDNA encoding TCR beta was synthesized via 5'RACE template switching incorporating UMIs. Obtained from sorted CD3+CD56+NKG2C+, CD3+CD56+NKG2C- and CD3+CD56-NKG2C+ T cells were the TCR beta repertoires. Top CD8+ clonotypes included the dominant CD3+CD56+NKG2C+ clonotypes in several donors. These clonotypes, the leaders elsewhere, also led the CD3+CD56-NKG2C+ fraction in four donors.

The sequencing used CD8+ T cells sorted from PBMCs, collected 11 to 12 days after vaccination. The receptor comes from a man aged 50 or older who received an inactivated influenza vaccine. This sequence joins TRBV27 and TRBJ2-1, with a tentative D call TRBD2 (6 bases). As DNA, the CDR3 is TGTGCCAGCAGTTTAGTTGGAGGGGACAATGAGCAGTTCTTC. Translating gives CASSLVGGDNEQFF.